This T cell receptor beta chain was found in a study of a mutant IDH1 vaccine in newly diagnosed glioma. A remark on this clone: Its antigen is not identified.

There are 16 residues in the CDR3. The V gene's germline CDR1 is SGHDT and CDR2 YYEEEE. V shed 4 bases and J 6 bases; nucleotides not matched to a gene: 7. The time point is: week 35, safety follow-up. Topical imiquimod was applied with each vaccine dose, which held 300 ug of mutant IDH1 20-mer peptide. Sequencing used immunoSEQ multiplex PCR; TCRdb keeps in-frame clones, though not all of them. The data hold around 52,000 clones, with 70% to 80% observed a single time. The sequence came from a man aged 40-49 years with glioma. The specimen was PBMCs, collected from a glioma patient whose treatment included an IDH1 peptide vaccine. J is TRBJ2-4 and V is TRBV5-6; TRBD2 matches at 13 bases. CDR3: CASSDGTSGTRNIQYF. CDR3 nucleotide sequence: TGTGCCAGCAGCGATGGGACTAGCGGGACCCGAAACATTCAGTACTTC.